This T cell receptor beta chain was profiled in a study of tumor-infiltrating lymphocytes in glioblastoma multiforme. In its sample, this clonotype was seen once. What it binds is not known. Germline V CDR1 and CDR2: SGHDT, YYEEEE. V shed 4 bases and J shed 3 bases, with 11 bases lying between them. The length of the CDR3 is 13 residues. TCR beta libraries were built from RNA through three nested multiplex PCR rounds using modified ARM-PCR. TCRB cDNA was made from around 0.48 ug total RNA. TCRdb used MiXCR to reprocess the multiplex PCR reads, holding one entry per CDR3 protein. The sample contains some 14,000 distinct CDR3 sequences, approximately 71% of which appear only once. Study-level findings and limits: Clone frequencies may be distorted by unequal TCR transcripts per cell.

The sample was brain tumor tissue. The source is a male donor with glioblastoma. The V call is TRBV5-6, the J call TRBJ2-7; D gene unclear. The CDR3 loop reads CASSGVGFYEQYF. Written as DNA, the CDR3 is TGTGCCAGCAGCGGGGTGGGTTTCTACGAGCAGTACTTC.